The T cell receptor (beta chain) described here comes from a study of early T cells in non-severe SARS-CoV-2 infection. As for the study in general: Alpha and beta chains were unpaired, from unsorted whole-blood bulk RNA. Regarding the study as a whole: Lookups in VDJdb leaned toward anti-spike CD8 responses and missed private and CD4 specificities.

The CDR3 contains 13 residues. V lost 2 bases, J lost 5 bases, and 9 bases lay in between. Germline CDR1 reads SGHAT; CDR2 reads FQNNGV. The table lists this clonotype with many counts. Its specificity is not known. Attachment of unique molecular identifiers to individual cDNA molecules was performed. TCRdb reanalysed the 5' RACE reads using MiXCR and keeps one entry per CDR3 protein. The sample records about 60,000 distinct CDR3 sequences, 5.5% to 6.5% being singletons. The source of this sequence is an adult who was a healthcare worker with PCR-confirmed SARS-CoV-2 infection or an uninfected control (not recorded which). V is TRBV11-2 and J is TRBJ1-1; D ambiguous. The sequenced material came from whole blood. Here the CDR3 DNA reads TGTGCCAGCAGCTTAAGGCTCGGGACTGAAGCTTTCTTT. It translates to CASSLRLGTEAFF.